The rows below give T cell receptor beta chains drawn from one sample of a study of lung T cells in sarcoidosis with Löfgren's syndrome. TCRdb redid the calling of the reads with MiXCR, one entry per CDR3 protein. The data hold 50,000 to 65,000 distinct CDR3 sequences, with about 20% observed a single time. What was sequenced was CD4+ T cells from PBMCs. The source of these receptors is a human donor with sarcoidosis (Löfgren's syndrome or another form), or a control subject (not recorded which). The CDR3 runs from the conserved cysteine through the conserved F or W. A D gene is named only where the DNA matches it firmly. Rows give clone size only sometimes, using once, few, many, or a class for an expanded clone.

CDR3 | DNA | D | length | size | J | V
CASSTPTGIGTDAQYF | TGTGCCAGTAGTACCCCGACAGGAATAGGCACAGATGCGCAGTATTTT | NA | 16 | NA | TRBJ2-3 | TRBV19
CASSLPGSQNTQYF | TGTGCCAGCAGCTTACCGGGTTCCCAGAATACGCAGTATTTT | NA | 14 | many | TRBJ2-3 | TRBV5-6
CASSSTPVEQYF | TGTGCCAGCAGTTCAACCCCCGTAGAGCAGTACTTC | NA | 12 | many | TRBJ2-7 | TRBV6-1
CATSDQGQGTDTQYF | TGTGCCACCAGTGACCAGGGACAGGGCACAGATACGCAGTATTTT | TRBD1 | 15 | NA | TRBJ2-3 | TRBV24-1
CGAGQGAGGELFF | TGCGGTGCTGGACAGGGGGCAGGCGGGGAGCTGTTTTTT | TRBD1 | 13 | NA | TRBJ2-2 | TRBV20-1
CAWKRGACNEQFF | TGTGCCTGGAAAAGGGGGGCTTGCAATGAGCAGTTCTTC | NA | 13 | NA | TRBJ2-1 | TRBV30
CASGTGYEKLFF | TGTGCCAGCGGGACAGGCTATGAAAAACTGTTTTTT | TRBD1 | 12 | NA | TRBJ1-4 | TRBV28
CASRESERTDTQYF | TGTGCCAGTAGAGAGAGCGAACGCACAGATACGCAGTATTTT | NA | 14 | NA | TRBJ2-3 | TRBV19
CASTSRGASLKLFF | TGTGCCAGCACCTCGCGGGGCGCTTCCCTAAAACTGTTTTTT | NA | 14 | many | TRBJ1-4 | TRBV7-9
CASSFQNTEAFF | TGTGCCAGCAGCTTCCAGAACACTGAAGCTTTCTTT | NA | 12 | few | TRBJ1-1 | TRBV2
CSASRGGNQPQHF | TGCAGTGCTAGTCGGGGAGGCAATCAGCCCCAGCATTTT | NA | 13 | many | TRBJ1-5 | TRBV20-1
CASSLRAGGPRDTQYF | TGTGCCAGCAGTTTAAGAGCGGGGGGGCCGAGAGATACGCAGTATTTT | TRBD2 | 16 | many | TRBJ2-3 | TRBV12-3/TRBV12-4
CASSHATYNEQFF | TGCGCCAGCAGCCACGCGACCTACAATGAGCAGTTCTTC | NA | 13 | NA | TRBJ2-1 | TRBV4-1
CSARDPIISSGRAPDTQYF | TGCAGTGCTAGAGATCCCATAATTAGTAGCGGGAGGGCCCCAGATACGCAGTATTTT | TRBD2 | 19 | many | TRBJ2-3 | TRBV20-1
CASSGQAGANQPQHF | TGTGCCAGCAGCGGTCAGGCAGGCGCAAATCAGCCCCAGCATTTT | NA | 15 | many | TRBJ1-5 | TRBV6-1
CASTLTGGGTEAFF | TGTGCCAGCACTTTGACAGGGGGTGGTACTGAAGCTTTCTTT | TRBD1 | 14 | few | TRBJ1-1 | TRBV2
CASSGPGSLQPQHF | TGTGCCAGCTCAGGACCGGGTTCCCTTCAGCCCCAGCATTTT | NA | 14 | many | TRBJ1-5 | TRBV6-1
CSADIGPGWYDTEAFF | TGCAGTGCTGACATAGGACCAGGGTGGTACGACACTGAAGCTTTCTTT | NA | 16 | many | TRBJ1-1 | TRBV20-1
CAISGTGNTEAFF | TGTGCCATCAGTGGGACAGGGAACACTGAAGCTTTCTTT | TRBD1 | 13 | many | TRBJ1-1 | TRBV10-3
CATSDTGTPSNQPQHF | TGTGCCACCAGTGACACCGGGACACCTAGCAATCAGCCCCAGCATTTT | NA | 16 | many | TRBJ1-5 | TRBV24-1
CASSEQGRNSPLHF | TGCGCCAGCAGTGAACAGGGGCGAAATTCACCCCTCCACTTT | TRBD1 | 14 | few | TRBJ1-6 | TRBV10-2
CASSQDYMGPDTQYF | TGTGCCAGCAGCCAAGACTATATGGGGCCAGATACGCAGTATTTT | NA | 15 | NA | TRBJ2-3 | TRBV14